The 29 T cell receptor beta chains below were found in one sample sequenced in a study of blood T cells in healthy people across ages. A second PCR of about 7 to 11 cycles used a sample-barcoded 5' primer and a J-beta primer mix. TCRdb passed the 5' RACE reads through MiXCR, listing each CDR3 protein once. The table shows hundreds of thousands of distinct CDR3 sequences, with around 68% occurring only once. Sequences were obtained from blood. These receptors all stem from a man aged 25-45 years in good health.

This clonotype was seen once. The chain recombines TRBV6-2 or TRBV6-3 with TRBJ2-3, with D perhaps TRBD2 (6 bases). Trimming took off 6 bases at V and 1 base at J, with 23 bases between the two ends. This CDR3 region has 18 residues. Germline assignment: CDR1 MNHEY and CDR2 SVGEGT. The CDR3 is CASSSAGTPGSGTDTQYF. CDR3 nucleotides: TGTGCCAGCAGCAGCGCAGGGACTCCGGGCTCGGGCACAGATACGCAGTATTTT.

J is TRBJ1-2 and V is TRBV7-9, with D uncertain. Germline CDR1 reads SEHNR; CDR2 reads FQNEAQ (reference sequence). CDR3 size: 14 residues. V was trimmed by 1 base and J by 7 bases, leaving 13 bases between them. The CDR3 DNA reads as TGTGCCAGCAGCTTAGGATTGAATTTAGCTGGCTACACCTTC. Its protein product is CASSLGLNLAGYTF.

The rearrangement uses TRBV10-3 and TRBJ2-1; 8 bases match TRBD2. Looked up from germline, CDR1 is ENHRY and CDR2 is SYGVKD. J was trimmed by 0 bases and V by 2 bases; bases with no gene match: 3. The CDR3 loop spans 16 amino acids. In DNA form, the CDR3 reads TGTGCCATCAGTGAGCGGGGGGGAAGCTCCTACAATGAGCAGTTCTTC. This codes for CAISERGGSSYNEQFF.

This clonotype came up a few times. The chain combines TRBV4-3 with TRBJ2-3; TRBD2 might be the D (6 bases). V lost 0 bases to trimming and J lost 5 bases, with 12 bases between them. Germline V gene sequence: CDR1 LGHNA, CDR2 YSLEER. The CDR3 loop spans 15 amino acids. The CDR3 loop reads CASSQEGAGLDTQYF. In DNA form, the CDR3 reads TGCGCCAGCAGCCAAGAAGGCGCGGGGTTAGATACGCAGTATTTT.

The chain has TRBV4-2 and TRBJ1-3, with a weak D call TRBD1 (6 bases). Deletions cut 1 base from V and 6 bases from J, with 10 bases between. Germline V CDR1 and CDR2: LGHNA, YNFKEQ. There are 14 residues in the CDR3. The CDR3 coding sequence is TGTGCCAGCAGCCAAGGGACAGTAAAAAACACCATATATTTT. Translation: CASSQGTVKNTIYF.

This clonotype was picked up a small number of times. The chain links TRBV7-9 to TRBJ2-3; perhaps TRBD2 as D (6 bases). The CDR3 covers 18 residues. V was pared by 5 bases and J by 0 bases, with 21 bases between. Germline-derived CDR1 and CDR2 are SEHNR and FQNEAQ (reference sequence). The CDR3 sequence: CASSQPQLTGRSTDTQYF. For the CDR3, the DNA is TGTGCCAGCAGCCAACCACAACTAACGGGGAGGAGCACAGATACGCAGTATTTT. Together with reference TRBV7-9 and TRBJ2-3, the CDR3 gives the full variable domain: DTGVSQNPRHKITKRGQNVTFRCDPISEHNRLYWYRQTLGQGPEFLTYFQNEAQLEKSRLLSDRFSAERPKGSFSTLEIQRTEQGDSAMYLCASSQPQLTGRSTDTQYFGPGTRLTVL.

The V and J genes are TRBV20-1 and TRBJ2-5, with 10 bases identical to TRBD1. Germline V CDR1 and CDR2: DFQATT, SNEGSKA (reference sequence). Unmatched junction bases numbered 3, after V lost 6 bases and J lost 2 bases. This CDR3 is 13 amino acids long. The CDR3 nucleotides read TGCAGTGCAGCGGGACAGGGGCAAGAGACCCAGTACTTC. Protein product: CSAAGQGQETQYF.

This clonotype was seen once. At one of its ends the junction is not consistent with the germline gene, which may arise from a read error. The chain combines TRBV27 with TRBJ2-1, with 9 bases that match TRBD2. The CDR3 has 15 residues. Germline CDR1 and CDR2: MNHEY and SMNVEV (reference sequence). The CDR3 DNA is TGTGCCAGCGGTTTAGGGCGGGGGGGAAACAATGAGCAGTTCTTC. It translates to CASGLGRGGNNEQFF.

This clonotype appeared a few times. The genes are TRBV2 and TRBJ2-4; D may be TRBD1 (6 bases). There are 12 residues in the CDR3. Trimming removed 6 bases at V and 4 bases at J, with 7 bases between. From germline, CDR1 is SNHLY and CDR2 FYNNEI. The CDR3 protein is CASSGTKNIQYF. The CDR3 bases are TGTGCCAGCAGCGGGACAAAAAACATTCAGTACTTC.

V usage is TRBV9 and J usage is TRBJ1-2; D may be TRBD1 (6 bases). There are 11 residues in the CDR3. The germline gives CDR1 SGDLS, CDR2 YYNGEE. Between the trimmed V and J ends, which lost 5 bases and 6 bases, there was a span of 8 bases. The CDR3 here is CASRAGDGYTF. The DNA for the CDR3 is TGTGCCAGCAGAGCAGGGGATGGCTACACCTTC.

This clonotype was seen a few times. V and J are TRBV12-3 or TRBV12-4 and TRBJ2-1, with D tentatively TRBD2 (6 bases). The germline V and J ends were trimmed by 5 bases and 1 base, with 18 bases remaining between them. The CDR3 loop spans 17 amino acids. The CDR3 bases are TGTGCCAGCAGTCCTGCGACGGGGCGGGGTTCCTACAATGAGCAGTTCTTC. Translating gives CASSPATGRGSYNEQFF.

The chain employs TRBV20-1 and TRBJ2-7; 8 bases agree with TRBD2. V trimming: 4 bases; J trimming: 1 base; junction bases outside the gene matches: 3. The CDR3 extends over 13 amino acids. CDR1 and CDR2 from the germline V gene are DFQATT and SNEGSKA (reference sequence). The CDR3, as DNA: TGCAGTGCTACGGGGGGGCAATCCTACGAGCAGTACTTC. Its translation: CSATGGQSYEQYF.

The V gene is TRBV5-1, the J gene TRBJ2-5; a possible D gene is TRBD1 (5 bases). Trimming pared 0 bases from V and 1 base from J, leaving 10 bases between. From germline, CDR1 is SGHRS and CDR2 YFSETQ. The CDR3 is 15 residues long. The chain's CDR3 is CASSLGDSTQETQYF. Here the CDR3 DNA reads TGCGCCAGCAGCTTGGGTGACAGTACCCAAGAGACCCAGTACTTC.

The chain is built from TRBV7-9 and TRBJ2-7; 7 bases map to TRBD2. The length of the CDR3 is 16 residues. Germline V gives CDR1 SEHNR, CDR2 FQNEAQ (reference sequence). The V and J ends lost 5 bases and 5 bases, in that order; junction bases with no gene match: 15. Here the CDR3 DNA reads TGTGCCAGCAGCCCCAACCCCTGGGAGGGGATCCACGAGCAGTACTTC. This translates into CASSPNPWEGIHEQYF.

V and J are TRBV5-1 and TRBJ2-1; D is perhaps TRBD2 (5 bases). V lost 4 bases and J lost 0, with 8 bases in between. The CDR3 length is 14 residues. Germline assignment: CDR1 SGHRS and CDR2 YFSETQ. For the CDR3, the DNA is TGCGCCAGCAGCACCGGGAACTCCTACAATGAGCAGTTCTTC. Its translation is CASSTGNSYNEQFF.

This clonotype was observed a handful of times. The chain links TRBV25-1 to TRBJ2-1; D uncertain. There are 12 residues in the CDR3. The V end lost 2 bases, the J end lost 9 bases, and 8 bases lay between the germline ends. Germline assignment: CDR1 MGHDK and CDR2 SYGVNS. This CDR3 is CASSEQLGEQFF. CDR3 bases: TGTGCCAGCAGTGAACAATTGGGTGAGCAGTTCTTC.

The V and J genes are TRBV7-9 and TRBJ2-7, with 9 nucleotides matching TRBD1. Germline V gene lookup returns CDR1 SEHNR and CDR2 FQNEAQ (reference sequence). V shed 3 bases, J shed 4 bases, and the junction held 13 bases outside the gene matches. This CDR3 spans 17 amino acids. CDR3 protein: CASSFLRAQDRGYEQYF. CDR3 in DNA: TGTGCCAGCAGCTTTCTCAGGGCCCAGGACAGGGGTTACGAGCAGTACTTC.

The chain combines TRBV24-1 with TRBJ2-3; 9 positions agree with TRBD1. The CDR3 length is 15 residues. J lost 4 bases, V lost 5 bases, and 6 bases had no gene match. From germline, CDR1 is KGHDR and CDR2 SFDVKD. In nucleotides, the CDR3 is TGTGCCACCAGTGCCCCGGACAGGGGCTCAGATACGCAGTATTTT. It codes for CATSAPDRGSDTQYF.

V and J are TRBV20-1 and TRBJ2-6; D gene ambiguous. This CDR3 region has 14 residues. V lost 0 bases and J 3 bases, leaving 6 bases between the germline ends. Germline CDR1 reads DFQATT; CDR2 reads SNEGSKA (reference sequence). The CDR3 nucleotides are TGCAGTGCTAGAGATCGAAGTGGGGCCAACGTCCTGACTTTC. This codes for CSARDRSGANVLTF.

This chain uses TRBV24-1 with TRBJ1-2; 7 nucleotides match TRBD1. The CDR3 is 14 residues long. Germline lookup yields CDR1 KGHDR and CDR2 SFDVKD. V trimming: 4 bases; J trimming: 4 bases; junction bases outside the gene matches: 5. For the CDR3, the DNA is TGTGCCACCAGTGACTGGGACAGCACCTATGGCTACACCTTC. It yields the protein CATSDWDSTYGYTF.

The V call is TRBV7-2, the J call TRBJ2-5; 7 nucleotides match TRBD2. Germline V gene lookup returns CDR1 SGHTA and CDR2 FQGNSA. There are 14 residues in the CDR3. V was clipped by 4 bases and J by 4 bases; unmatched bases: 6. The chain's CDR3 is CASSSRREGETQYF. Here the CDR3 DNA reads TGTGCCAGCAGCTCTAGGAGGGAGGGAGAGACCCAGTACTTC.

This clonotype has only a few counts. The CDR3 is CASNLQGLSYEQYF. The CDR3 region has the DNA TGTGCCAGTAACCTCCAGGGGCTTTCCTACGAGCAGTACTTC. V usage is TRBV2 and J usage is TRBJ2-7; a weak D match, TRBD1 (6 bases). Per germline, CDR1 SNHLY and CDR2 FYNNEI. There are 14 residues in the CDR3. The germline V and J ends were trimmed by 9 bases and 1 base, with 16 bases remaining between them.

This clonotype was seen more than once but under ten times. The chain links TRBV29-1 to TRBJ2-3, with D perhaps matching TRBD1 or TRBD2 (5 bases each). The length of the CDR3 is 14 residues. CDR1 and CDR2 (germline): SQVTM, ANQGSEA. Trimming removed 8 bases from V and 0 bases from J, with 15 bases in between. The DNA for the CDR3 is TGCAGCCTCCGCAACGGGGACAGCACAGATACGCAGTATTTT. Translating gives CSLRNGDSTDTQYF.

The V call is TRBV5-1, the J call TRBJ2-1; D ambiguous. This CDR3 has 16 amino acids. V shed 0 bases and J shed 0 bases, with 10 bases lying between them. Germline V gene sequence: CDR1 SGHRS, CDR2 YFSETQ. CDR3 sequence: CASSLEGPSSYNEQFF. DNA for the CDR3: TGCGCCAGCAGCTTGGAAGGCCCGAGCTCCTACAATGAGCAGTTCTTC.

The CDR3 spells CASSRTSSRDYGYTF. CDR3 nucleotide sequence: TGTGCCAGCAGTCGGACATCGTCCAGGGACTATGGCTACACCTTC. The V and J genes are TRBV6-5 and TRBJ1-2, with D perhaps matching TRBD1 (5 bases). CDR1 and CDR2 from the germline V gene are MNHEY and SVGAGI. The germline V and J ends were trimmed by 5 bases and 3 bases, with 16 bases remaining between them. The CDR3 spans 15 residues.

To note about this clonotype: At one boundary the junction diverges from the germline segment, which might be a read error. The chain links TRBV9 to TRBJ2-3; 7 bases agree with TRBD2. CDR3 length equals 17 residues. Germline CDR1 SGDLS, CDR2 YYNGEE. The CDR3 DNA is TGTGCCAGCAGCGCTCCATTAATAGCGGGTAGCACAGATACACAGTATTTT. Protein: CASSAPLIAGSTDTQYF.

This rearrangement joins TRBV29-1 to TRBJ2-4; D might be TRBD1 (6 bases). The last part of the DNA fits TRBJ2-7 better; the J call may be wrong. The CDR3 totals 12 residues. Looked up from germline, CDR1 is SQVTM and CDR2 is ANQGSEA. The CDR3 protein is CSVLWGPYEQYF. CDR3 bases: TGCAGCGTACTCTGGGGGCCCTACGAGCAGTACTTC.

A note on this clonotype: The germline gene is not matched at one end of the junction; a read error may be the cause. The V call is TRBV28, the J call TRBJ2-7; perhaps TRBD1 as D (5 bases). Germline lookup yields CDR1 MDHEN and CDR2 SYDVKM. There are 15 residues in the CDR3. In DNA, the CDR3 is TGCGCCAGCAGATCCCCACAGGTAACCTCCTACGAGCAGTACTTC. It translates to CASRSPQVTSYEQYF.

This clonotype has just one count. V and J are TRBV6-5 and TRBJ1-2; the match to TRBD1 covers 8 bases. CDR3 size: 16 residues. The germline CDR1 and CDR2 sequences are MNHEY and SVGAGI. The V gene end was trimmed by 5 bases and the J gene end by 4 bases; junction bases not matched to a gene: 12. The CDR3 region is CASSPRGQVYFYGYTF. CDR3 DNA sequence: TGTGCCAGCAGTCCCCGGGGACAGGTCTATTTCTATGGCTACACCTTC.